Below, 2 T cell receptor beta chains from the same sample are listed, as sequenced in a study of blood T cell repertoires in COVID-19. Here immunoSEQ multiplex PCR was the method, and the copy in TCRdb shows in-frame clones only, minus some. This table holds 200,000 to 250,000 clones, around 82% found once. Sample: peripheral blood. Every receptor here comes from a woman in her 70s with acute or convalescent COVID-19.

The rearrangement uses TRBV27 and TRBJ2-1; 11 bases map to TRBD1. With V trimmed by 5 bases and J by 9 bases, 15 bases remained unmatched. CDR3 length: 17 residues. Germline lookup yields CDR1 MNHEY and CDR2 SMNVEV (reference sequence). CDR3 DNA: TGTGCCAGCAGTCTACTACCGCCGGGACAGGGGGTTTCTGAGCAGTTCTTC. Translated: CASSLLPPGQGVSEQFF.

The chain links TRBV6-5 to TRBJ1-1, with D possibly TRBD1 on 6 matching bases. Per germline, CDR1 MNHEY and CDR2 SVGAGI. V gave up 8 bases and J gave up 0 bases, with 13 bases separating them. CDR3 length equals 14 residues. CDR3 protein: CASSGGLMNTEAFF. In nucleotides, the CDR3 is TGTGCCAGCTCGGGGGGGCTTATGAACACTGAAGCTTTCTTT.